These 17 T cell receptor beta chains originate from one sample sequenced in a study of PD-1 blockade in classical Hodgkin lymphoma. Repertoires were generated with immunoSEQ multiplex PCR, while TCRdb's copy carries only in-frame clones and drops some. The sample carries more than 75,000 clones, about 92% recorded once. Time point in this sample: cycle 4 day 1 (C4D1), after about 6 weeks of nivolumab. Every single patient, without exception, relapsed after autologous stem cell transplantation, and brentuximab vedotin exposure varied. The sample in question was peripheral blood mononuclear cells (PBMCs), obtained before the fourth cycle of nivolumab. The source of these receptors is a human donor with classical Hodgkin lymphoma.

CDR3 protein: CASRRDPGQGYGYTF. CDR3 bases: TGCGCCAGCCGACGAGACCCGGGACAGGGGTATGGCTACACCTTC. The gene calls are TRBV5-1 and TRBJ1-2; 10 nucleotides line up with TRBD1. The V gene end was trimmed by 7 bases and the J gene end by 5 bases; junction bases not matched to a gene: 11. CDR3 length: 15 residues. The germline V gene encodes CDR1 SGHRS and CDR2 YFSETQ.

V is TRBV5-4 and J is TRBJ2-3; D call uncertain. Germline-derived CDR1 and CDR2 are SGHNT and YYREEE (reference sequence). V dropped 0 bases and J dropped 0 bases, with 8 bases sitting between them. The CDR3 totals 15 residues. Here the CDR3 DNA reads TGTGCCAGCAGCTTGGATCAGAGTAGCACAGATACGCAGTATTTT. Its translation: CASSLDQSSTDTQYF.

This clone is a singleton in its sample. The chain recombines TRBV5-1 with TRBJ1-3; D is uncertain. Germline CDR1 is SGHRS and CDR2 is YFSETQ. The CDR3 has 16 amino acids. Trimming pared 4 bases from V and 0 bases from J, leaving 14 bases between. In nucleotides, the CDR3 is TGCGCCAGCAGCAGTGCTCGAGGCGTCTCTGGAAACACCATATATTTT. This codes for CASSSARGVSGNTIYF.

The chain combines TRBV18 with TRBJ2-7; 8 bases are shared with TRBD1. The CDR3 consists of 16 residues. Per the germline V gene, CDR1 is KGHSH and CDR2 is LQKENI. With 4 bases clipped from V and 0 bases from J, the junction kept 8 bases outside the gene matches. For the CDR3, the DNA is TGTGCCAGCTCACTCCGGGCCCAGGGGGCCTCCTACGAGCAGTACTTC. Translating it yields CASSLRAQGASYEQYF.

The gene calls are TRBV5-8 and TRBJ1-3; 9 positions match TRBD1. Germline V CDR1 and CDR2: SGHTS, YDEGEE. CDR3 length equals 16 residues. Trimming at V came to 1 base and at J to 7 bases, leaving 9 bases not matched to a gene. In DNA form, the CDR3 reads TGTGCCAGCAGCTTGTGGAGGGACAGGGAGGGGAACACCATATATTTT. Translation gives CASSLWRDREGNTIYF.

V is TRBV5-1 and J is TRBJ2-7, with TRBD1 matching over 8 bases. The CDR3 contains 15 residues. With 5 bases clipped from V and 6 bases from J, the junction kept 13 bases outside the gene matches. From germline, CDR1 is SGHRS and CDR2 YFSETQ. CDR3: CASSPDPGQVSEQYF. CDR3 DNA sequence: TGCGCCAGCAGTCCAGATCCGGGACAGGTCTCCGAGCAGTACTTC.

CDR3 DNA sequence: TGTGCCAGCAGTTTCCGTAGGGGGCGAGGTGGCTACACCTTC. This gives the protein CASSFRRGRGGYTF. This chain links TRBV27 with TRBJ1-2; 7 nucleotides line up with TRBD1. The CDR3 covers 14 residues. J gave up 7 bases and V 3 bases, and 8 bases lay outside the gene matches. The germline V gene encodes CDR1 MNHEY and CDR2 SMNVEV (reference sequence).

The CDR3 DNA reads TGCGCCAGCAGCCAGCCGGGACAGGGGGACCAAGAGACCCAGTACTTC. This encodes CASSQPGQGDQETQYF. The genes are TRBV4-1 and TRBJ2-5; 11 bases line up with TRBD1. This CDR3 region has 16 residues. In germline, CDR1 is MGHRA, CDR2 YSYEKL. V shed 3 bases and J 0 bases; nucleotides not matched to a gene: 3.

The chain links TRBV2 to TRBJ2-7; D might be TRBD2 (6 bases). The germline gives CDR1 SNHLY, CDR2 FYNNEI. The CDR3 length is 12 residues. Trimming pared 7 bases from V and 2 bases from J, leaving 9 bases between. The CDR3, as DNA: TGTGCCAGCAAAACGGGGGCCTACGAGCAGTACTTC. Amino acids: CASKTGAYEQYF.

The genes are TRBV4-1 and TRBJ1-2, with D tentatively TRBD1 (5 bases). The length of the CDR3 is 16 residues. V lost 1 base to trimming and J lost 4 bases, with 16 bases between them. The germline gives CDR1 MGHRA, CDR2 YSYEKL. CDR3 loop: CASSQGPGRAPYGYTF. CDR3 in DNA: TGCGCCAGCAGCCAAGGCCCCGGCAGGGCCCCCTATGGCTACACCTTC.

Regarding this clone: One end of the junction is discordant with germline, which a read error may explain. The rearrangement uses TRBV6-1 and TRBJ2-7, with 11 bases lining up with TRBD1. There are 13 residues in the CDR3. Germline V gene lookup returns CDR1 MNHNS and CDR2 SASEGT. CDR3 coding DNA: TGTGCCAGCAGTCTGCCACCTTTGGGACAGGGGGACTTC. Translating gives CASSLPPLGQGDF.

This CDR3 is CASSLAGTGDGYKLFF. DNA for the CDR3: TGCGCCAGCAGCTTGGCTGGGACAGGGGACGGGTACAAACTGTTTTTT. The V call is TRBV5-1, the J call TRBJ1-4, with 10 bases that match TRBD1. J gave up 11 bases and V 0 bases, and 10 bases lay outside the gene matches. Germline lookup yields CDR1 SGHRS and CDR2 YFSETQ. The CDR3 spans 16 residues.

The chain combines TRBV7-3 with TRBJ2-3; no definite D call. V was cut by 5 bases and J by 5 bases, with 17 bases left in between. Germline V gene sequence: CDR1 SGHTA, CDR2 FQGTGA. This CDR3 contains 15 residues. The CDR3: CASSPLEGVRDTQYF. As DNA, the CDR3 is TGTGCCAGCAGCCCCCTAGAAGGAGTTCGAGATACGCAGTATTTT.

The rearrangement uses TRBV2 and TRBJ1-4; 7 bases are a match to TRBD1. In germline, CDR1 is SNHLY, CDR2 FYNNEI. The ends lost 7 bases at V and 8 bases at J; junction bases unmatched: 10. This CDR3 has 14 amino acids. As DNA, the CDR3 is TGTGCCAGCACCCGACGGACAGGCAAGGAAAAACTGTTTTTT. It specifies CASTRRTGKEKLFF.

The J gene is TRBJ2-2, the V gene TRBV30, with a weak D call TRBD1 (5 bases). V dropped 5 bases and J dropped 4 bases, with 17 bases sitting between them. The CDR3 is 15 residues long. Germline V gene sequence: CDR1 GTSNPN, CDR2 SVGIG (reference sequence). The CDR3 protein is CAWQQLGRATGELFF. The CDR3 coding sequence is TGTGCCTGGCAACAGTTGGGCAGGGCCACCGGGGAGCTGTTTTTT.

The V gene is TRBV30, the J gene TRBJ1-2; no clear D gene. Germline lookup yields CDR1 GTSNPN and CDR2 SVGIG (reference sequence). The CDR3 extends over 10 amino acids. V lost 3 bases to trimming and J lost 5 bases, with 4 bases between them. CDR3 sequence reads: CAWRGYGYTF. CDR3 bases: TGTGCCTGGAGGGGATATGGCTACACCTTC. Full variable domain (rest looked up from reference TRBV30 and TRBJ1-2): SQTIHQWPATLVQPVGSPLSLECTVEGTSNPNLYWYRQAAGRGLQLLFYSVGIGQISSEVPQNLSASRPQDRQFILSSKKLLLSDSGFYLCAWRGYGYTFGSGTRLTVV.

The chain uses TRBV5-6 and TRBJ2-4, with TRBD2 identical over 9 bases. Trimming removed 0 bases from V and 7 bases from J; junction bases left unmatched: 5. Germline CDR1 reads SGHDT; CDR2 reads YYEEEE. The CDR3 length is 15 residues. This CDR3 is CASSLVASGANIQYF. The DNA for the CDR3 is TGTGCCAGCAGCTTGGTTGCTAGCGGGGCCAACATTCAGTACTTC.